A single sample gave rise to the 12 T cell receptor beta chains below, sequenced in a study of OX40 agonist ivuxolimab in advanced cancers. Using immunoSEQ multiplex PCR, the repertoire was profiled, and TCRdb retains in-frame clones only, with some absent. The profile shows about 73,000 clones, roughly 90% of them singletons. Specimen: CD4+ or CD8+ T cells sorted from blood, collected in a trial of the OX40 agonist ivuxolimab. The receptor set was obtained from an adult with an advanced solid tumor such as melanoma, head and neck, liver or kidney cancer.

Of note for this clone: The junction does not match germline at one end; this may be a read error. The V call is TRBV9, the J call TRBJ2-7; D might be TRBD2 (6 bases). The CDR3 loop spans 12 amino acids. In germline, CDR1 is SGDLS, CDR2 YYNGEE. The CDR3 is CASSSQAGSWDF. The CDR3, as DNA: TGTGCCAGCAGCTCACAAGCGGGTTCTTGGGACTTC.

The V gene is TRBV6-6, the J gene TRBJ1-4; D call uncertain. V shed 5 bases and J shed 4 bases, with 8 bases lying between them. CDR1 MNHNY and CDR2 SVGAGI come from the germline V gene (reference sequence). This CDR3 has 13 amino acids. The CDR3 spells CASSPRGNEKLFF. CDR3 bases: TGTGCCAGCAGTCCCCGGGGTAATGAAAAACTGTTTTTT.

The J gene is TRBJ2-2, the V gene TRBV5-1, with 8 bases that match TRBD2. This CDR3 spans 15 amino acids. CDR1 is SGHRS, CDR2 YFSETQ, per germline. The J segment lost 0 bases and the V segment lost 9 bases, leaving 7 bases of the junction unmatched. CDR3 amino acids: CATSDGRANTGELFF. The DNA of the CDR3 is TGCGCCACCTCGGACGGGAGGGCGAACACCGGGGAGCTGTTTTTT.

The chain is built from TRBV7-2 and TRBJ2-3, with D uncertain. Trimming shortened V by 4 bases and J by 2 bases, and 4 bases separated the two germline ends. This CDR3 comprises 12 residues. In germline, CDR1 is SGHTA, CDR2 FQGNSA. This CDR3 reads CASSSYTDTQYF. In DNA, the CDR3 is TGTGCCAGCAGCTCATACACAGATACGCAGTATTTT.

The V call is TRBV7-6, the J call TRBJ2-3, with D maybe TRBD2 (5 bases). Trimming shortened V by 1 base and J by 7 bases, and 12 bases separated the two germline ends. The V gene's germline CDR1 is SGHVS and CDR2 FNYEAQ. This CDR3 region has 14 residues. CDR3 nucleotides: TGTGCCAGCAGCTTAGTCAGTGGGAGTAATACGCAGTATTTT. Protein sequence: CASSLVSGSNTQYF.

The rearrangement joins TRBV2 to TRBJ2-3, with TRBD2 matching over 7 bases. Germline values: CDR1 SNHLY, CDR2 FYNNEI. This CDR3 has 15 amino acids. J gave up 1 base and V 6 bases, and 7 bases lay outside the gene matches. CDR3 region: CASRPQRGGTDTQYF. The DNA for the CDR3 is TGTGCCAGCAGACCCCAACGGGGGGGCACAGATACGCAGTATTTT.

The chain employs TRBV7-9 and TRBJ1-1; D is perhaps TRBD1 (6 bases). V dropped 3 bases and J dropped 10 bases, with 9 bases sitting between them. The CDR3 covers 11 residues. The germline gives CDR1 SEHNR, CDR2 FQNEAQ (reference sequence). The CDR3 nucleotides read TGTGCCAGCAGCTTGGAACAGGGAGCTTTCTTT. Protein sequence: CASSLEQGAFF.

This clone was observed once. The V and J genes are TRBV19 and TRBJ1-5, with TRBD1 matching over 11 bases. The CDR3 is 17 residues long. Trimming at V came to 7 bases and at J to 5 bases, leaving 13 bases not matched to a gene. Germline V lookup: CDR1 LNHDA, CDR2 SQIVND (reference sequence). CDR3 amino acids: CASKSGQGAPGDQPQHF. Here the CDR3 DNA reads TGTGCCAGTAAATCAGGACAGGGGGCGCCGGGGGATCAGCCCCAGCATTTT. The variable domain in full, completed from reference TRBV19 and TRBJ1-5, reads DGGITQSPKYLFRKEGQNVTLSCEQNLNHDAMYWYRQDPGQGLRLIYYSQIVNDFQKGDIAEGYSVSREKKESFPLTVTSAQKNPTAFYLCASKSGQGAPGDQPQHFGDGTRLSIL.

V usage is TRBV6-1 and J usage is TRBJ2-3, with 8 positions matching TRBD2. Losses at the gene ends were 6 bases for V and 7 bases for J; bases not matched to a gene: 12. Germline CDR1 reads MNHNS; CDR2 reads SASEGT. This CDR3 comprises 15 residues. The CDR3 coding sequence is TGTGCCAGCAGACCGACTAGCGCCATCTTAAATACGCAGTATTTT. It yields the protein CASRPTSAILNTQYF.

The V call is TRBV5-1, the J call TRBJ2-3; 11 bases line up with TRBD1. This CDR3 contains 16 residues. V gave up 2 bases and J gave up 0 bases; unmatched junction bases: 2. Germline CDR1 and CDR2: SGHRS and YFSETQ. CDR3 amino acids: CASSFGQGASTDTQYF. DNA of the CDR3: TGCGCCAGCAGCTTCGGACAGGGGGCGAGCACAGATACGCAGTATTTT.

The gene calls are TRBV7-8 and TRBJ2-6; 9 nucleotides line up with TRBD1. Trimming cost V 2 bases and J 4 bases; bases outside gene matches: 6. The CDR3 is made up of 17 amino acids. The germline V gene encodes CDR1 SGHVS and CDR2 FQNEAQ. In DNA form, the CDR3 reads TGTGCCAGCAGCTTATTGGGACAGGGTACCGGGGCCAACGTCCTGACTTTC. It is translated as CASSLLGQGTGANVLTF.

CDR3 sequence: CASSARDRGVQPQHF. CDR3 DNA sequence: TGTGCCAGCAGTGCCCGGGACAGGGGGGTTCAGCCCCAGCATTTT. The V gene is TRBV6-1, the J gene TRBJ1-5; 11 bases line up with TRBD1. V lost 4 bases, J lost 6 bases, and 5 bases stayed unmatched. The CDR3 consists of 15 residues. Germline CDR1 MNHNS, CDR2 SASEGT.